What follows is one T cell receptor (beta chain) and its context. Its antigen remains unidentified. No much larger clone exists at a distance of one base, and base qualities are not known. Libraries came from the immunoSEQ multiplex PCR assay. For the multiplex PCR, a mixture combining 60 forward primers for TCR Vbeta segments and 13 reverse primers for TCR Jbeta segments was used. Amplification of the CDR3 region of rearranged TCR beta genes was performed with a multiplex PCR assay on genomic DNA. The Illumina HiSeq System was used to sequence the amplified TCR beta libraries as 87-base-pair reads. As for how the authors treated the data: A later analysis tallied tens of millions of unique TCR beta chains across the 650 to 750 repertoires, and some 10 million of those chains were shared by two or more donors. Raw reads were error-corrected and collapsed into unique sequences with a nearest-neighbor algorithm that merged closely related sequences to remove PCR and sequencing errors. To assign V, D and J gene segments, CDR3 sequences were aligned to IMGT reference sequences. For a sequence to be retained, a match of at least six nucleotides was required to both a V gene segment and a J gene segment. Rearrangements were classified as productive when the CDR3 lacked stop codons and remained in frame with V and J, and all other rearrangements were classified as non-productive. Following IMGT convention, CDR3 was defined as the stretch from the second conserved V-encoded cysteine up to the conserved J-encoded phenylalanine. Sequences without an unambiguous match to a single V gene segment were excluded from the earlier analysis of 500 to 700 of the donors. An earlier analysis of approximately 590 of the donors called V segments functional above 56.7% productive rearrangements and segregating when the between-donor standard deviation exceeded 5%. A statistical classification framework was built for diagnosing cytomegalovirus status from the catalog of TCR beta chain sequences. In a later analysis, TCR nucleotide sequences were compared against IMGT/GENE-DB human TR gene sequences so that V and J genes could be assigned. Using the TCRdist pipeline, a later analysis assigned CDR3 sequences along with most-parsimonious VDJ recombination scenarios. In a later analysis, each TCR beta chain was defined by its CDR3 amino acid sequence together with its V-gene family, and reads lacking a unique V-gene family were excluded. As a way to deal with suspected cross-contamination and a sequencing artifact, a later analysis dropped 640 or so nucleotide sequences that were highly shared and had low generation probability. In a later analysis, a clonal expansion index for each public chain was calculated from normalized within-repertoire ranks of inferred template counts. Generation probabilities in a later analysis came from a VDJ recombination model fitted to out-of-frame rearrangements, and those results were checked against IGoR. In a later analysis, TCR-TCR, TCR-HLA and TCR-CMV co-occurrence was scored with hypergeometric tests, and a repertoire-size bias correction was applied to TCR pairs. A later analysis estimated false discovery rates by permuting HLA or CMV assignments 20 times. In a later analysis, co-occurring TCRs were grouped with DBSCAN, and TCRdist sequence similarity was added when clustering was performed within HLA-allele-positive subsets. Repertoires with fewer than 30,000 or more than 120,000 public chains, plus five repertoires with anomalous nucleotide sharing, were excluded from co-occurrence clustering. Here the immuneACCESS table is served through TCRdb, limited to in-frame sequences with V and J called. Missing clones are a known gap in these copies; in checked studies unresolved V genes cover under half, and the rest lacks a known reason. The V and J calls and clone size are taken from that table; D and trimming were inferred from the DNA. Within this sample are approximately 110,000 clones, with 73% of them counted one time only. The ten largest clones take up about 4% of the sample.

This record comes from a study of cytomegalovirus exposure and HLA in healthy donors (dated by TCRdb to about 2017). Describing the broader study: An earlier analysis of some 550 of the donors reported 250 to 300 Gb of sequence data and 120 million or so unique TCR beta sequences from about 180 million T cells. High-throughput TCR immunosequencing, statistical association of individual TCRs with disease status, and machine learning were combined to predict cytomegalovirus infection status. Alongside the repertoire data, information on donor age, sex, ethnicity and CMV serostatus was compiled. Among the roughly 400 genotyped donors, approximately 76% belonged to the genetic ancestry cluster associated with self-reported Caucasian donors. An early release that covered fewer than 800 HLA-typed donors contained approximately 300 gigabases of sequencing data and 85 million to 100 million unique TCR sequences. Among about 400 genotyped donors of the cohort, an average of roughly 230,000 unique TCR beta nucleotide sequences was sequenced per donor, of which 15% to 20% were non-productive. The study aimed to test whether cataloging public T cell receptors could reveal signatures of past pathogen exposure. To study patterns of TCR occurrence, a later analysis re-analyzed previously published TCR beta repertoires from several hundred donors and added high-resolution HLA genotyping. In addition to the first cohort of 666 subjects, a separate validation cohort of around 110 different subjects was used. To decide whether each TCR beta V gene segment behaved as functional or pseudogenic, an earlier analysis of some 580 of the donors relied on high-throughput TCR beta sequencing. The later analysis used no new phenotypic data to find candidate immune exposures, relying instead on TCR beta sequences and their occurrence across donors. A later genetic analysis used genome-wide SNP genotypes for about 65% of the 666 donors, treating that subset as a discovery cohort. Using immunosequencing, the study profiled T cell repertoires from 640 or so subjects and related those repertoires to cytomegalovirus serostatus. Typing coverage differed by locus: A, B, C, DRB1 and DQB1 were typed in roughly 620-630 donors, DQA1 in 500 to 550, DPA1 in approximately 610, and DPB1 in about 450. Both class I and class II loci were covered by HLA typing, at four-digit resolution. Roughly five DR-DQ haplotypes were handled as single units for association and clustering, since linkage in the cohort was strong. All discovery cohort repertoires had been generated using a single sequencing platform. Broad study findings and their caveats: Correlated functional status among segregating V segments might reflect linkage disequilibrium, but an unknown experimental factor could not be ruled out. HLA typing was unavailable for some donors at each locus, so association tests used only the typed subset. In a later analysis, TCR association rates were found to vary across HLA loci, with the most associated TCRs seen for DRB1 alleles and the fewest for HLA-C alleles. Presence/absence analyses assumed roughly uniform sequencing depth across donors, an assumption that may not hold. When HLA alleles, especially DR and DQ, strongly co-occurred, attributing TCR associations to individual alleles was difficult. Only TCR beta chains were sequenced in this cohort, and the absence of alpha or paired-chain data limited detectable features. A later analysis found that HLA-associated TCR beta chains were more clonally expanded and had lower generation probabilities than equally common non-associated chains. An association between a missense DCLRE1C variant and V-gene and J-gene trimming of TCR beta chains was found in a later genetic analysis and replicated in an independent cohort. In a later analysis, most CMV-associated TCR beta chains were found to appear HLA-restricted, with HLA associations seemingly driven largely by CMV exposure. A few of the identified cytomegalovirus-associated TCR beta chains were confirmed in vitro to be specific for cytomegalovirus antigens. The earlier analysis of approximately 560 of the donors excluded 15 to 20 rarely observed V segments, including chromosome 9 orphons, because counts were too low. A later analysis associated 15,000 to 20,000 TCR beta sequences with specific HLA alleles at a false discovery rate of 0.05. The sequencing pipeline was judged likely to have produced a cluster of highly shared sequence variants as a technical artifact. The study gave a list of more than 150 TCR beta chains associated with cytomegalovirus. Broadly in line with IMGT annotations, most TCR beta V segments showed up in productive rearrangements about 87% or about 30% of the time in an earlier analysis of around 550 of the donors. A further reported finding was that TCR beta sequences accurately predicted the HLA-A and HLA-B alleles for most subjects in the first cohort. Cytomegalovirus status was reported to be diagnosed by the classifier with high specificity and sensitivity in both the original and validation cohorts. In a later genetic analysis, fewer N-insertions in productive TCRs were reported among donors in an Asian-associated ancestry cluster than the roughly 710-donor mean. A later analysis reported that several top co-occurrence clusters appeared linked to parvovirus B19, influenza, CMV and Epstein-Barr virus. For the cohort, immune exposure information was limited to CMV serostatus. The authors suggested that the approach could potentially be generalized to other disease states and immunological phenotypes. Most TCR sequences were observed very rarely across donors, whereas some public TCRs were present in many individuals. Some IMGT-functional V segments, including TRBV6-2 and TRBV6-3, could not be told apart with the 87-base-pair reads, so those segments were excluded.

V is pared back by 4 bases and J by 0 bases, with 13 bases lying between the germline termini. For CDR1 and CDR2, the germline V gene (reference sequence) lists MNHEY and SMNVEV. The CDR3 holds 15 amino acids from the cysteine to the phenylalanine. Here the CDR3 DNA is all that survives: 45 bases in frame from base 1. The cohort was made up of 666 healthy bone marrow donors. All cohort members were sampled while nominally healthy, although unrecorded immune exposures were likely present. The donor tested CMV seronegative, placing the donor among the 350 or so seronegative members of the cohort. Each donor provided a peripheral blood sample, and peripheral blood mononuclear cells were used for TCR beta sequencing. Genomic DNA extraction from the blood cell samples was performed with the Qiagen DNeasy Blood Extraction Kit.

The receptor was isolated from a woman aged 40-49 years in good health and CMV-seronegative. Here the chain combines TRBV27 and TRBJ2-7; the D gene lacks a confident call. The specimen was PBMCs. The CDR3 is CASSSLQATSYEQYF. The DNA is TGTGCCAGCAGTTCCCTCCAGGCCACCTCCTACGAGCAGTACTTC.